These T cell receptor beta chains were read from a single sample in a study of early stage breast cancer tumors. Method: immunoSEQ multiplex PCR; TCRdb's copy keeps in-frame clones and lacks some. Among roughly 40,000 clones listed, over 60% were seen once. The sequencing sample was made of blood. The origin of the receptors is a person aged 50 to 59 with breast cancer. Both conserved end residues are part of each CDR3. A D gene is named only where the DNA matches it firmly. A row's size may be missing; if present it is once, few, many or a size class.

d_gene,abundance,j_gene,v_gene,CDR3aa,CDR3nt
TRBD1,few,TRBJ2-3,TRBV29-1,CSADLGQGRTDTQYF,TGCAGCGCCGACCTCGGACAGGGAAGAACAGATACGCAGTATTTT
TRBD2,once,TRBJ2-2,TRBV10-1,CASSFGGTSTGELFF,TGCGCCAGCTCCTTTGGCGGGACTAGCACCGGGGAGCTGTTTTTT
.,.,TRBJ2-3,TRBV2,CASMLYGGSTDTQYF,TGTGCCAGCATGCTTTATGGAGGAAGCACAGATACGCAGTATTTT
TRBD2,.,TRBJ2-3,TRBV11-2,CASSLDGAGGIDTQYF,TGTGCCAGCAGCTTAGACGGAGCGGGGGGGATAGATACGCAGTATTTT
TRBD1,.,TRBJ2-7,TRBV11-3,CASSLSATGVGEQYF,TGTGCCAGCAGCTTAAGTGCCACAGGGGTCGGCGAGCAGTACTTC
.,few,TRBJ2-7,TRBV4-1,CASSQDRFTEQYF,TGCGCCAGCAGCCAAGATCGGTTTACGGAGCAGTACTTC
.,few,TRBJ1-1,TRBV19,CASSKVPEGNTEAFF,TGTGCCAGTAGCAAGGTTCCCGAGGGGAACACTGAAGCTTTCTTT
TRBD1,.,TRBJ1-2,TRBV14,CASSRQQGTRTYGYTF,TGTGCCAGCAGCCGTCAACAGGGGACAAGAACTTATGGCTACACCTTC
TRBD2,.,TRBJ2-7,TRBV27,CASAMVLAGPYEQYF,TGTGCCAGCGCGATGGTCCTAGCGGGACCCTACGAGCAGTACTTC
TRBD1,few,TRBJ1-1,TRBV5-1,CASSLQGQGSNTEAFF,TGCGCCAGCAGCTTGCAGGGACAGGGCTCGAACACTGAAGCTTTCTTT
.,.,TRBJ2-5,TRBV9,CASSVVDGDPTQYF,TGTGCCAGCAGCGTAGTGGACGGGGATCCGACCCAGTACTTC
.,.,TRBJ1-1,TRBV6-1,CASSEAGRNTEAFF,TGTGCCAGCAGTGAAGCGGGCAGAAACACTGAAGCTTTCTTT
.,few,TRBJ2-1,TRBV2,CASSETSSYNEQFF,TGTGCCAGCAGTGAAACATCGTCCTACAATGAGCAGTTCTTC
.,.,TRBJ1-1,TRBV9,CASSPRQGSTEAFF,TGTGCCAGCAGCCCCCGCCAGGGAAGCACTGAAGCTTTCTTT
TRBD1,few,TRBJ1-5,TRBV5-8,CASRSDRANQPQHF,TGTGCCAGCAGGTCGGACAGGGCGAATCAGCCCCAGCATTTT
TRBD2,.,TRBJ2-1,TRBV5-5,CASKGGLAGGPLNEQFF,TGTGCCAGCAAAGGCGGTCTAGCGGGAGGGCCGTTGAATGAGCAGTTCTTC
.,once,TRBJ2-3,TRBV9,CASTRSSTDTQYF,TGTGCCAGCACTAGGTCTAGCACAGATACGCAGTATTTT
.,.,TRBJ1-1,TRBV19,CASSIGARGAFF,TGTGCCAGTAGTATAGGCGCGCGGGGGGCTTTCTTT
TRBD2,once,TRBJ2-2,TRBV11-2,CASSKQAGANTGELFF,TGTGCCAGCAGCAAACAAGCGGGGGCGAACACCGGGGAGCTGTTTTTT
TRBD2,.,TRBJ2-7,TRBV6-1,CASSRLADTNYEQYF,TGTGCCAGCAGTAGACTAGCGGACACTAACTACGAGCAGTACTTC
TRBD2,.,TRBJ2-5,TRBV11-3,CASSLDGTREETQYF,TGTGCCAGCAGCTTAGATGGGACTAGGGAAGAGACCCAGTACTTC
TRBD1,.,TRBJ2-2,TRBV9,CASSVGPFPSGQVYSGELFF,TGTGCCAGCAGCGTAGGTCCCTTCCCATCGGGACAGGTCTATTCCGGGGAGCTGTTTTTT
.,.,TRBJ2-5,TRBV2,CASSRREPQETQYF,TGTGCCAGCAGTCGTCGGGAACCCCAAGAGACCCAGTACTTC
TRBD2,.,TRBJ2-1,TRBV29-1,CSVHGLAGGLGPSSYNEQFF,TGCAGCGTTCACGGACTAGCGGGTGGTTTGGGGCCGAGCTCCTACAATGAGCAGTTCTTC
TRBD1,.,TRBJ2-7,TRBV5-4,CASSTGTGGPYEQYF,TGTGCCAGCAGTACCGGGACAGGGGGGCCCTACGAGCAGTACTTC
TRBD2,.,TRBJ2-1,TRBV7-9,CASSLGLAGVPGSYNEQFF,TGTGCCAGCAGCCTCGGACTAGCGGGAGTCCCCGGTTCCTACAATGAGCAGTTCTTC
.,.,TRBJ2-7,TRBV6-6,CASSDSDPRGSYEQYF,TGTGCCAGCAGCGACTCGGACCCTCGGGGCTCCTACGAGCAGTACTTC
.,.,TRBJ1-5,TRBV9,CASSAQGNSNQPQHF,TGTGCCAGCAGCGCTCAGGGTAATAGCAATCAGCCCCAGCATTTT
TRBD2,large,TRBJ2-3,TRBV7-2,CASSLMRERDTQYF,TGTGCCAGCAGCTTGATGCGGGAGAGGGATACGCAGTATTTT
.,.,TRBJ2-3,TRBV4-1,CASSQDHLSGSTLGDTQYF,TGCGCCAGCAGCCAAGATCATTTGAGCGGCAGCACCCTCGGGGATACGCAGTATTTT
TRBD2,.,TRBJ2-3,TRBV13,CASSSLGGSTDTQYF,TGTGCCAGCAGCTCCTTAGGCGGGAGTACAGATACGCAGTATTTT
.,.,TRBJ1-6,TRBV7-8,CASSLGGPGVF,TGTGCCAGCAGCTTAGGGGGACCGGGGGTCTTT
TRBD1,.,TRBJ2-3,TRBV5-1,CASRRDGQDTDTQYF,TGCGCCAGCAGGAGAGACGGACAGGACACAGATACGCAGTATTTT